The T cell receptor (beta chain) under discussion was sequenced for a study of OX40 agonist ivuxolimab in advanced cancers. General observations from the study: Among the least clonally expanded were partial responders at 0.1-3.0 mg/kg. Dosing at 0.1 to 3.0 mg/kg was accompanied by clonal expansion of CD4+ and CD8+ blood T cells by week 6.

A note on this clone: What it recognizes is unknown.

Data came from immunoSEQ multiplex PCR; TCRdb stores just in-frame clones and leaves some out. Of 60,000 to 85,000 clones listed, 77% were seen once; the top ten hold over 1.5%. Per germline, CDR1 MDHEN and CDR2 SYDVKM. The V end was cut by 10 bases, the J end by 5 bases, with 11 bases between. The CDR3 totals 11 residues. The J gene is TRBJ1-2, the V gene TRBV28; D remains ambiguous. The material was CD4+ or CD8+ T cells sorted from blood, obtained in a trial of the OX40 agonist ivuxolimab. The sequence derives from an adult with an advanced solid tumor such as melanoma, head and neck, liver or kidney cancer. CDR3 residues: CATDASYGYTF. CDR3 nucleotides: TGTGCCACCGATGCCTCGTATGGCTACACCTTC.